These T cell receptor beta chains were read from a single sample in a study of human T cells and chemical hapten exposure. TCRdb re-called the RACE reads through MiXCR, storing one row per CDR3 protein. This sample has roughly 250,000 distinct CDR3 sequences, with about 8.1% found just once. This specimen consisted of whole blood, obtained in connection with sensitization to the hapten diphenylcyclopropenone (DPC). The receptors were gathered from a woman aged 40 to 55 with alopecia areata. Some clones in this sample may be carry-over from other donors' samples. The CDR3 runs from the conserved cysteine through the conserved F or W. A D gene is named only where the DNA matches it firmly. Only some rows state a clone size, as once, few, many or a class for expanded clones.

>-|TRBV6-4|TRBJ2-6|-
TGTGCCAGCAGTGACTCAGGTGACAGCCCCTTCGGCTCTGGGGCCAACGTCCTGACTTTC
CASSDSGDSPFGSGANVLTF
>-|TRBV20-1|TRBJ1-4|many
TGCAGTGCTAGGAGGGGGAACAGGGATGAAAAACTGTTTTTT
CSARRGNRDEKLFF
>-|TRBV18|TRBJ1-5|-
TGTGCCAGCTCCCCCCAAGGACAAGCACAGCAGCCCCAGCATTTT
CASSPQGQAQQPQHF
>TRBD1|TRBV5-1|TRBJ2-1|-
TGCGCCAGCAGCTGGGGACAGATCCGGACTAATGAGCAGTTCTTC
CASSWGQIRTNEQFF
>TRBD2|TRBV7-9|TRBJ2-2|-
TGTGCCAGCAGCGGACCGGGACTAGCGGGACTTAACACCGGGGAGCTGTTTTTT
CASSGPGLAGLNTGELFF
>TRBD2|TRBV7-9|TRBJ2-5|many
TGTGCCAGCAGCTCCACCGCGGGGGTATTGTACTTC
CASSSTAGVLYF
>-|TRBV9|TRBJ2-3|-
TGTGCCAGCAGCGCCCGACTAGGGGAGACAGATACGCAGTATTTT
CASSARLGETDTQYF
>-|TRBV28|TRBJ1-1|-
TGTGCCAGCAGTCAACTCCCGCTGACAGGAATGGCTTTCTTT
CASSQLPLTGMAFF
>TRBD1|TRBV5-1|TRBJ1-1|many
TGCGCCAGCAGTTACGGGGGACAGGGAAGCGGAACTGAAGCTTTCTTT
CASSYGGQGSGTEAFF
>-|TRBV20-1|TRBJ2-1|many
TGCAGTGCTTCCGTGAGGGCTAGCGCGGAGCAGTTCTTC
CSASVRASAEQFF
>-|TRBV20-1|TRBJ2-1|few
TGCAGTGCTAGAGATCTGACTAGATCCTACAATGAGCAGTTCTTC
CSARDLTRSYNEQFF